This T cell receptor beta chain was sequenced in a study of T cells in Graves' hyperthyroidism and ophthalmopathy. RNA transcripts were the template for amplifying TCR beta CDR3 regions. During a first-round RT-PCR of the TCR CDR3, the HTBI primer set was used. Via MiXCR, TCRdb re-called the multiplex PCR reads, giving one row per CDR3 protein. This sample has more than 300,000 distinct CDR3 sequences; approximately 13% occur once, and the top ten carry about 9.1%. The CDR3 spans 11 residues. Per germline, CDR1 MDHEN and CDR2 SYDVKM. Points on this clonotype: An end of the junction differs from the germline gene, which may be a read error.

Stability of Graves' hyperthyroidism was defined as absent ophthalmopathy progression within 18 months. Disease duration under 2 months; hyperthyroidism patients were aged 18 to 65. Used for diagnoses were clinical symptoms, serum thyroxine and TRAb, thyroid ultrasound and orbital computed tomography. The chain employs TRBV28 and TRBJ2-1; D is ambiguous. Sequenced sample: blood. The TCR was taken from a woman younger than 30 with Graves' hyperthyroidism. CDR3 in amino acids: CAGSLTNEQFF. In DNA form, the CDR3 reads TGTGCCGGCAGTTTGACAAATGAGCAGTTCTTC.